The T cell receptor beta chain described here comes from a study of shared clonotypes between healthy human individuals. Germline CDR1 is LNHDA and CDR2 is SQIVND (reference sequence). The V gene end was trimmed by 9 bases and the J gene end by 0 bases; junction bases not matched to a gene: 4. CDR3 length equals 14 residues. Data came from immunoSEQ multiplex PCR; TCRdb stores just in-frame clones and leaves some out. The sample includes approximately 2.5 million clones, around nine tenths of them seen just once. About this clone itself: Its antigen is currently unknown.

Donors were healthy HIV-negative adults without recent acute infections or vaccinations. General study findings and limits: The small donor group covered limited genetic and exposure diversity. Several donors showed sharing of about 4.8% of naive CD4 clonotypes.

This TCR was sampled from a man between 18 and 29 years old in good health. Sequencing was performed on naive CD4+ T cells sorted from blood. Subset given: CD45RA+ positively selected. The chain uses TRBV19 and TRBJ1-4; 7 nucleotides match TRBD1. The CDR3 protein is CAREDRTTNEKLFF. The CDR3 DNA sequence: TGTGCCAGAGAGGACAGGACAACTAATGAAAAACTGTTTTTT.